The entry below gives a single T cell receptor beta chain sequence along with its context. Its antigen is not known. The data belong to a study of T cells in Graves' hyperthyroidism and ophthalmopathy. Study results and caveats: Most clonotypes expanded in thyroid above 0.001 were likewise present in blood.

In the ophthalmopathy cohort, Clinical Activity Score was at least 3, NOSPECS grade at least 4, and duration under 3 months. Based on clinical symptoms, serum thyroxine and TRAb, thyroid ultrasound and orbital computed tomography, diagnoses were reached. A roughly 10 ml volume of fresh peripheral blood provided the PBMCs. Regions amplified from RNA transcripts were the TCR beta CDR3 regions. The HTBI primer set served for first-round RT-PCR of the TCR CDR3. TCRdb analysed the multiplex PCR reads with MiXCR anew, one entry per CDR3 protein. The sample records 410,000 or so distinct CDR3 sequences, roughly 15% being singletons. What was sequenced was blood. This TCR came from a man between 18 and 29 years old with Graves' ophthalmopathy.

CDR3 in DNA: TGTGCCAGCCCAGGCGGACAGGGAATAACAGATACGCAGTATTTT. Encoded protein: CASPGGQGITDTQYF. The gene calls are TRBV6-2 or TRBV6-3 and TRBJ2-3; 8 positions match TRBD1. This CDR3 is 15 amino acids long. V lost 8 bases to trimming and J lost 3 bases; unmatched junction nucleotides: 10. In germline, CDR1 is MNHEY, CDR2 SVGEGT.